These 16 T cell receptor beta chains were sequenced from one sample in a study of T cell responses to AZD1222 COVID-19 vaccine. Sequenced by immunoSEQ multiplex PCR; TCRdb stores in-frame clones only, minus some. Counted here are 86,000 or so clones, about nine tenths occurring once; the ten biggest clones make up 3.5% to 5%. The material sequenced was peripheral blood, taken on day 0 of MenACWY control vaccination. All receptors come from an adult in good health.

V is TRBV7-9 and J is TRBJ1-2; TRBD1 matches 8 bases. CDR3 size: 13 residues. Germline V gene sequence: CDR1 SEHNR, CDR2 FQNEAQ (reference sequence). Trimming removed 5 bases from V and 5 bases from J; junction bases left unmatched: 4. The CDR3 region is CASSATGEYGYTF. The CDR3 DNA sequence: TGTGCCAGCAGCGCGACAGGGGAGTATGGCTACACCTTC.

J is TRBJ2-5 and V is TRBV6-1; no clear D gene. Germline V gene lookup returns CDR1 MNHNS and CDR2 SASEGT. This CDR3 is 16 amino acids long. V shed 1 base and J shed 8 bases, with 20 bases lying between them. In DNA form, the CDR3 reads TGTGCCAGCAGTGAAGGGGGTTATTCCTCCTTCAAAACCCAGTACTTC. It yields the protein CASSEGGYSSFKTQYF.

This chain links TRBV25-1 with TRBJ1-1; D not certain. This CDR3 has 13 amino acids. Germline CDR1 reads MGHDK; CDR2 reads SYGVNS. V lost 1 base and J lost 8, with 11 bases in between. This CDR3 reads CASSELRTGEAFF. CDR3 nucleotides: TGTGCCAGCAGTGAATTACGGACGGGGGAAGCTTTCTTT.

The rearrangement joins TRBV27 to TRBJ2-7; 7 bases match TRBD2. The CDR3 sequence is 15 residues long. Germline-derived CDR1 and CDR2 are MNHEY and SMNVEV (reference sequence). With V trimmed by 6 bases and J by 4 bases, 12 bases remained unmatched. The CDR3 nucleotides read TGTGCCAGCAGGATGGAGAAAGCGGGGCCGTACGAGCAGTACTTC. This codes for CASRMEKAGPYEQYF.

This clone has just one count. The chain links TRBV6-5 to TRBJ1-5; 7 bases map to TRBD1. Germline CDR1 reads MNHEY; CDR2 reads SVGAGI. V lost 7 bases and J lost 4; bases outside the gene matches: 7. The CDR3 loop spans 14 amino acids. The CDR3 region has the DNA TGTGCCAGCAACTTATTACAGGGGAATCAGCCCCAGCATTTT. This sequence encodes CASNLLQGNQPQHF.

The chain is built from TRBV15 and TRBJ2-1; 12 nucleotides line up with TRBD2. The CDR3 is 16 residues long. V shed 0 bases, J shed 9 bases, and the junction held 6 bases outside the gene matches. Per germline, CDR1 LNHNV and CDR2 YYDKDF (reference sequence). The CDR3 DNA is TGTGCCACCAGCAGAGATAGAAGACTAGCGGGAGTTGAGCAGTTCTTC. Its protein is CATSRDRRLAGVEQFF.

V usage is TRBV29-1 and J usage is TRBJ2-1, with 10 positions matching TRBD2. Trimming cost V 6 bases and J 8 bases; bases outside gene matches: 7. The CDR3 has 13 residues. Germline V gene sequence: CDR1 SQVTM, CDR2 ANQGSEA. The CDR3, as DNA: TGCAGCGTCGGGACTAGCGCTAGGGATGAGCAGTTCTTC. It translates to CSVGTSARDEQFF.

V gene TRBV3-1 (or the pseudogene TRBV3-2) combines with J gene TRBJ1-1; unclear D gene. V lost 3 bases to trimming and J lost 4 bases, with 9 bases between them. The CDR3 contains 13 residues. The germline gives CDR1 LGHDT, CDR2 YNNKEL (reference sequence). For the CDR3, the DNA is TGTGCCAGCAGCCAGCCCGCCAGCACTGAAGCTTTCTTT. Translating it yields CASSQPASTEAFF.

V and J are TRBV11-3 and TRBJ2-1; perhaps TRBD2 as D (6 bases). Germline loops: CDR1 SGHNT, CDR2 YENEEA. Trimming removed 3 bases at V and 8 bases at J, with 17 bases between. The CDR3 runs 15 residues. In nucleotides, the CDR3 is TGTGCCAGCAGCTTGTCGGGAGCTGGGCGACATGAGCAGTTCTTC. Its protein is CASSLSGAGRHEQFF.

The chain has TRBV2 and TRBJ1-3; no clear D gene. The V end was cut by 3 bases, the J end by 4 bases, with 7 bases between. Germline V gene lookup returns CDR1 SNHLY and CDR2 FYNNEI. The CDR3 runs 13 residues. The CDR3 here is CASSDSTGNTIYF. In DNA form, the CDR3 reads TGTGCCAGCAGTGATTCAACCGGAAACACCATATATTTT.

The chain recombines TRBV29-1 with TRBJ1-4, with 8 bases aligning to TRBD1. Germline-derived CDR1 and CDR2 are SQVTM and ANQGSEA. J gave up 9 bases and V 4 bases, and 7 bases lay outside the gene matches. The CDR3 has 13 amino acids. As DNA, the CDR3 is TGCAGCGTTGGTGACAGGGGTGCGAAAAAACTGTTTTTT. It is translated as CSVGDRGAKKLFF.

The chain is built from TRBV15 and TRBJ2-1, with D possibly TRBD1 on 6 matching bases. CDR3 length: 16 amino acids. Per the germline V gene, CDR1 is LNHNV and CDR2 is YYDKDF (reference sequence). V was trimmed by 0 bases and J by 8 bases, leaving 17 bases between them. The DNA of the CDR3 is TGTGCCACCAGCAGAGATCGGCCAGGGGCGGGCGATGAGCAGTTCTTC. Translating it yields CATSRDRPGAGDEQFF.

This clone was recorded only once. This chain connects TRBV9 to TRBJ1-1, with unresolved D. The V gene's germline CDR1 is SGDLS and CDR2 YYNGEE. The CDR3 is 12 residues long. The V end was cut by 4 bases, the J end by 1 base, with 5 bases between. This chain's CDR3 is CASSQWNTEAFF. In nucleotides, the CDR3 is TGTGCCAGCAGCCAGTGGAACACTGAAGCTTTCTTT. Looking up the rest from reference TRBV9 and TRBJ1-1 gives the full variable domain: DSGVTQTPKHLITATGQRVTLRCSPRSGDLSVYWYQQSLDQGLQFLIQYYNGEERAKGNILERFSAQQFPDLHSELNLSSLELGDSALYFCASSQWNTEAFFGQGTRLTVV.

The chain recombines TRBV7-2 with TRBJ2-1, with D possibly matching TRBD2 (7 bases). V was trimmed by 1 base and J by 4 bases, leaving 11 bases between them. Germline lookup yields CDR1 SGHTA and CDR2 FQGNSA. The CDR3 runs 15 residues. The chain's CDR3 is CASSLERGHYNEQFF. CDR3 coding DNA: TGTGCCAGCAGCTTAGAGCGGGGACATTACAATGAGCAGTTCTTC. Full variable domain (missing parts from reference TRBV7-2 and TRBJ2-1): GAGVSQSPSNKVTEKGKDVELRCDPISGHTALYWYRQSLGQGLEFLIYFQGNSAPDKSGLPSDRFSAERTGGSVSTLTIQRTQQEDSAVYLCASSLERGHYNEQFFGPGTRLTVL.

This chain joins TRBV10-3 and TRBJ2-1; no reliable D call. The CDR3 is 13 residues long. V was shortened by 9 bases and J by 5 bases, with 14 bases between the two germline ends. The V gene's germline CDR1 is ENHRY and CDR2 SYGVKD. CDR3 residues: CAIAPGADNEQFF. The CDR3, as DNA: TGTGCCATAGCCCCCGGCGCGGACAATGAGCAGTTCTTC.

This clone was observed once. This sequence joins TRBV5-8 and TRBJ1-5, with D perhaps TRBD1 (5 bases). CDR3 length equals 16 residues. Germline V gene lookup returns CDR1 SGHTS and CDR2 YDEGEE. Trimming pared 0 bases from V and 4 bases from J, leaving 14 bases between. The CDR3 spells CASSLGSRPGNQPQHF. The CDR3 coding sequence is TGTGCCAGCAGCTTGGGCAGCCGACCAGGGAATCAGCCCCAGCATTTT.